Sequencing of this TCR beta chain was carried out in a study of T cell responses to AZD1222 COVID-19 vaccine. Some clones are missing from TCRdb's copy, which holds only in-frame ones; the method was immunoSEQ multiplex PCR. Among around 94,000 clones listed, roughly 90% were seen once. This clone appeared a single time. Germline V gives CDR1 LNHDA, CDR2 SQIVND (reference sequence). V lost 0 bases and J 3 bases, leaving 5 bases between the germline ends. CDR3 size: 14 residues. The specimen comprised peripheral blood, sampled on day 0 of AZD1222 vaccination. The chain recombines TRBV19 with TRBJ1-4; no clear D. This clonotype was obtained from an adult in good health. The CDR3 DNA reads as TGTGCCAGTAGTATAGATTGGGCTAATGAAAAACTGTTTTTT. Protein product: CASSIDWANEKLFF.